These 26 T cell receptor beta chains came from one sample sequenced in a study of blood T cell repertoires in COVID-19 (TCRdb year 2020). Library preparation was by the immunoSEQ multiplex PCR assay. TCRdb stores this immuneACCESS table with in-frame sequences only. Part of the clones is absent; in the studies checked, under half of the shortfall reflects unresolved V genes, and no reason is known for the rest. The sample contains 120,000 or so clones, 90% of them found a single time. Around 4.6% of the sample is taken by the ten largest. The sequenced sample was peripheral blood. All receptors come from a man aged 55 to 70 with COVID-19, enrolled during active disease.

The chain combines TRBV7-2 with TRBJ1-2; weak D call: TRBD1 (5 bases). Trimming removed 1 base at V and 6 bases at J, with 15 bases between. CDR3 length equals 15 residues. Germline lookup yields CDR1 SGHTA and CDR2 FQGNSA. The CDR3 region is CASSLGVGDPNGYTF. Here the CDR3 DNA reads TGTGCCAGCAGCTTAGGTGTAGGGGATCCAAATGGCTACACCTTC. The full variable domain, its missing parts supplied by reference TRBV7-2 and TRBJ1-2, is GAGVSQSPSNKVTEKGKDVELRCDPISGHTALYWYRQSLGQGLEFLIYFQGNSAPDKSGLPSDRFSAERTGGSVSTLTIQRTQQEDSAVYLCASSLGVGDPNGYTFGSGTRLTVV.

This chain uses TRBV11-2 with TRBJ1-6, with 12 bases identical to TRBD1. The CDR3 has 18 residues. V dropped 1 base and J dropped 10; count of bases not matched to a gene: 11. The germline CDR1 and CDR2 sequences are SGHAT and FQNNGV. The CDR3 sequence: CASSLVIGDRGRGSPLHF. Written as DNA, the CDR3 is TGTGCCAGCAGCTTAGTAATAGGGGACAGGGGGCGCGGGTCACCCCTCCACTTT.

The gene calls are TRBV7-2 and TRBJ2-3; a weak D match, TRBD1 (5 bases). V lost 1 base and J 4 bases, leaving 9 bases between the germline ends. Per the germline V gene, CDR1 is SGHTA and CDR2 is FQGNSA. The CDR3 has 14 residues. In DNA form, the CDR3 reads TGTGCCAGCAGCTTAGGGGGCAGGTCAGATACGCAGTATTTT. Residues: CASSLGGRSDTQYF.

This clone was seen a single time. The V call is TRBV30, the J call TRBJ2-5, with 9 bases lining up with TRBD2. The germline CDR1 and CDR2 sequences are GTSNPN and SVGIG (reference sequence). The CDR3 spans 15 residues. The V segment lost 3 bases and the J segment 4 bases; nucleotides outside the gene matches: 9. CDR3 DNA: TGTGCCTGGAGGGGGGCGGGAGGGTATCCAGAGACCCAGTACTTC. Translated, it gives CAWRGAGGYPETQYF.

The rearrangement links TRBV28 to TRBJ2-7; TRBD2 agrees at 8 bases. V lost 5 bases to trimming and J lost 0 bases; unmatched junction nucleotides: 6. From germline, CDR1 is MDHEN and CDR2 SYDVKM. This CDR3 has 15 amino acids. The CDR3 reads CASSIPGGPSYEQYF. CDR3 coding DNA: TGTGCCAGCAGTATCCCGGGAGGGCCCTCCTACGAGCAGTACTTC.

The chain links TRBV24-1 to TRBJ2-1, with 9 bases aligning to TRBD2. Trimming at V came to 6 bases and at J to 3 bases, leaving 8 bases not matched to a gene. In germline, CDR1 is KGHDR, CDR2 SFDVKD. The CDR3 is made up of 16 amino acids. DNA of the CDR3: TGTGCCACCAGTAATAAGCGGGAGGACTACTACAATGAGCAGTTCTTC. Amino acids: CATSNKREDYYNEQFF.

DNA of the CDR3: TGTGCCGAGGGGACTAGCGGGTACCTTTACAATGAGCAGTTCTTC. This sequence encodes CAEGTSGYLYNEQFF. The chain recombines TRBV2 with TRBJ2-1; 12 nucleotides align to TRBD2. The V and J ends lost 11 bases and 4 bases, in that order; junction bases with no gene match: 9. This CDR3 spans 15 amino acids. The V gene's germline CDR1 is SNHLY and CDR2 FYNNEI.

CDR3 in DNA: TGTGCCTGGAGCGCAACTAATGAAAAACTGTTTTTT. It translates to CAWSATNEKLFF. This chain joins TRBV30 and TRBJ1-4; the D is unclear. Trimming pared 3 bases from V and 0 bases from J, leaving 2 bases between. Germline assignment: CDR1 GTSNPN and CDR2 SVGIG (reference sequence). The CDR3 is 12 residues long. Full variable domain (rest looked up from reference TRBV30 and TRBJ1-4): SQTIHQWPATLVQPVGSPLSLECTVEGTSNPNLYWYRQAAGRGLQLLFYSVGIGQISSEVPQNLSASRPQDRQFILSSKKLLLSDSGFYLCAWSATNEKLFFGSGTQLSVL.

The chain carries TRBV10-3 and TRBJ1-1, with D possibly TRBD1 on 5 matching bases. This CDR3 comprises 13 residues. The V gene's germline CDR1 is ENHRY and CDR2 SYGVKD. With 10 bases removed from V and 0 bases from J, the gap between germline ends came to 12 bases. CDR3 amino acids: CATAGGMNTEAFF. The CDR3 DNA reads TGTGCCACCGCCGGGGGGATGAACACTGAAGCTTTCTTT.

The rearrangement uses TRBV28 and TRBJ2-3; 14 nucleotides align to TRBD2. The CDR3 is made up of 19 amino acids. V shed 4 bases and J 0 bases; nucleotides not matched to a gene: 9. Germline assignment: CDR1 MDHEN and CDR2 SYDVKM. The CDR3 loop reads CASSSMGLAGVFSTDTQYF. Here the CDR3 DNA reads TGTGCCAGCAGTTCCATGGGACTAGCGGGAGTATTTAGCACAGATACGCAGTATTTT. Variable domain in full (rest from reference TRBV28 and TRBJ2-3): DVKVTQSSRYLVKRTGEKVFLECVQDMDHENMFWYRQDPGLGLRLIYFSYDVKMKEKGDIPEGYSVSREKKERFSLILESASTNQTSMYLCASSSMGLAGVFSTDTQYFGPGTRLTVL.

The chain joins TRBV28 to TRBJ1-2; a weak D match, TRBD1 (5 bases). CDR1 is MDHEN and CDR2 is SYDVKM in the germline V gene. V dropped 4 bases and J dropped 3 bases, with 15 bases sitting between them. The CDR3 has 15 amino acids. In DNA form, the CDR3 reads TGTGCCAGCAGTTACTACGGACAAGACGACTATGGCTACACCTTC. Translating it yields CASSYYGQDDYGYTF.

The chain uses TRBV5-1 and TRBJ1-1, with 8 bases that match TRBD1. Germline V gene lookup returns CDR1 SGHRS and CDR2 YFSETQ. The V segment lost 4 bases and the J segment 0 bases; nucleotides outside the gene matches: 2. The CDR3 covers 14 residues. CDR3 loop: CASSRTGMNTEAFF. For the CDR3, the DNA is TGCGCCAGCAGCAGGACAGGGATGAACACTGAAGCTTTCTTT.

CDR3: CATSDSRTGNSRYTF. The DNA of the CDR3 is TGTGCCACCAGTGATTCTAGGACAGGGAACTCCCGGTACACCTTC. The rearrangement links TRBV24-1 to TRBJ1-2, with TRBD1 matching 8 bases. The V and J ends lost 2 bases and 11 bases, in that order; junction bases with no gene match: 12. Germline V CDR1 and CDR2: KGHDR, SFDVKD. The CDR3 is 15 residues long.

V and J are TRBV30 and TRBJ2-2, with TRBD1 identical over 11 bases. CDR1 and CDR2 from the germline V gene are GTSNPN and SVGIG (reference sequence). J lost 7 bases, V lost 0 bases, and 7 bases had no gene match. The length of the CDR3 is 16 residues. CDR3 in amino acids: CAWSVQDRGRDGELFF. The CDR3, as DNA: TGTGCCTGGAGTGTACAGGACAGGGGGCGCGACGGGGAGCTGTTTTTT. The full variable domain, with the rest looked up from reference TRBV30 and TRBJ2-2, is SQTIHQWPATLVQPVGSPLSLECTVEGTSNPNLYWYRQAAGRGLQLLFYSVGIGQISSEVPQNLSASRPQDRQFILSSKKLLLSDSGFYLCAWSVQDRGRDGELFFGEGSRLTVL.

V usage is TRBV6-4 and J usage is TRBJ1-5; tentative D call: TRBD1 (6 bases). V lost 5 bases and J 6 bases, leaving 11 bases between the germline ends. The length of the CDR3 is 13 residues. Germline V gene lookup returns CDR1 MRHNA and CDR2 SNTAGT. The DNA of the CDR3 is TGTGCCAGCAGTCCTGAACAGGGTCAGCCCCAGCATTTT. Translated, it gives CASSPEQGQPQHF.

This clone was seen more than once but under ten times. J is TRBJ2-7 and V is TRBV6-6; 8 nucleotides match TRBD2. The germline V gene has CDR1 MNHNY and CDR2 SVGAGI (reference sequence). CDR3 length: 15 residues. J lost 0 bases, V lost 2 bases, and 3 bases had no gene match. The CDR3 is CASSYAAGGSYEQYF. The CDR3 DNA reads TGTGCCAGCAGTTACGCCGCGGGGGGCTCCTACGAGCAGTACTTC.

This clone was seen just once. This chain joins TRBV4-1 and TRBJ1-5, with TRBD1 matching over 8 bases. Germline lookup yields CDR1 MGHRA and CDR2 YSYEKL. The CDR3 is made up of 14 amino acids. V lost 4 bases and J lost 5; bases outside the gene matches: 4. The CDR3 nucleotides read TGCGCCAGCAGCCCGGACAGGGAGTATCAGCCCCAGCATTTT. This encodes CASSPDREYQPQHF.

This rearrangement joins TRBV28 to TRBJ1-2; the D gene is possibly TRBD1 (5 bases). The CDR3 is made up of 16 amino acids. The V end was cut by 4 bases, the J end by 4 bases, with 19 bases between. The V gene's germline CDR1 is MDHEN and CDR2 SYDVKM. DNA for the CDR3: TGTGCCAGCAGTTCCACCCCGGACAACGCCCGCTATGGCTACACCTTC. It is translated as CASSSTPDNARYGYTF.

As to this clone: The sample has other DNA sequences that encode this CDR3 too. The chain couples TRBV12-3 or TRBV12-4 to TRBJ1-1, with no clear D. V was cut by 1 base and J by 1 base, with 4 bases left in between. The CDR3 is 13 amino acids. The CDR3 is CASSLGRNTEAFF. As DNA, the CDR3 is TGTGCCAGCAGTTTAGGGAGGAACACTGAAGCTTTCTTT.

On this clone itself: Other DNA sequences within the sample encode an identical CDR3. The chain is built from TRBV5-4 and TRBJ1-1; a possible D gene is TRBD1 (5 bases). The CDR3 is 12 amino acids. The V end was cut by 0 bases, the J end by 7 bases, with 7 bases between. The germline V gene has CDR1 SGHNT and CDR2 YYREEE (reference sequence). Here the CDR3 reads CASSLDRNEAFF. The CDR3, as DNA: TGTGCCAGCAGCTTGGACAGGAATGAAGCTTTCTTT.

The gene calls are TRBV5-1 and TRBJ2-1; TRBD2 matches at 7 bases. The CDR3 loop spans 16 amino acids. The germline CDR1 and CDR2 sequences are SGHRS and YFSETQ. The trim removed 1 base at V and 6 bases at J, leaving 10 bases unmatched. The CDR3 loop is CASSLHSGLVLNEQFF. The CDR3 nucleotides read TGCGCCAGCAGCTTGCATTCCGGACTAGTTCTCAATGAGCAGTTCTTC.

The gene calls are TRBV7-9 and TRBJ1-6, with D tentatively TRBD1 (6 bases). Trimming removed 5 bases at V and 5 bases at J, with 25 bases between. The CDR3 totals 19 residues. Germline CDR1 is SEHNR and CDR2 is FQNEAQ (reference sequence). The CDR3 bases are TGTGCCAGCAGCCTAGACGCGACAGGCCCTCCCTTGAATAATTCACCCCTCCACTTT. This gives the protein CASSLDATGPPLNNSPLHF.

The chain has TRBV7-8 and TRBJ1-3; no definite D call. Trimming stripped 6 bases from V and 8 bases from J, with 17 bases between. CDR1 is SGHVS and CDR2 is FQNEAQ in the germline V gene. The CDR3 sequence is 14 residues long. CDR3 bases: TGTGCCAGCAGTCCCGGCCGGGAGGCTTACACCATATATTTT. This translates into CASSPGREAYTIYF.

The chain joins TRBV28 to TRBJ1-2; D is undetermined. V was clipped by 3 bases and J by 0 bases, with 8 bases between them. This CDR3 is 14 amino acids long. Germline V gives CDR1 MDHEN, CDR2 SYDVKM. The CDR3 region is CASSFGGTNYGYTF. DNA for the CDR3: TGTGCCAGCAGTTTTGGCGGAACTAACTATGGCTACACCTTC.

The chain joins TRBV4-1 to TRBJ1-3, with D uncertain. The CDR3 has 15 amino acids. CDR1 MGHRA and CDR2 YSYEKL come from the germline V gene. Trimming removed 0 bases from V and 2 bases from J, with 8 bases in between. The DNA of the CDR3 is TGCGCCAGCAGCCAAGAGGGCTGGGCTGGAAACACCATATATTTT. The encoded protein is CASSQEGWAGNTIYF.

This clone has at least ten counts. The gene calls are TRBV2 and TRBJ2-2; a possible D gene is TRBD2 (5 bases). The CDR3 covers 14 residues. V lost 4 bases to trimming and J lost 1 base, with 7 bases between them. Germline CDR1 SNHLY, CDR2 FYNNEI. The CDR3 is CASSVGRNTGELFF. As DNA, the CDR3 is TGTGCCAGCAGTGTAGGGAGGAACACCGGGGAGCTGTTTTTT.